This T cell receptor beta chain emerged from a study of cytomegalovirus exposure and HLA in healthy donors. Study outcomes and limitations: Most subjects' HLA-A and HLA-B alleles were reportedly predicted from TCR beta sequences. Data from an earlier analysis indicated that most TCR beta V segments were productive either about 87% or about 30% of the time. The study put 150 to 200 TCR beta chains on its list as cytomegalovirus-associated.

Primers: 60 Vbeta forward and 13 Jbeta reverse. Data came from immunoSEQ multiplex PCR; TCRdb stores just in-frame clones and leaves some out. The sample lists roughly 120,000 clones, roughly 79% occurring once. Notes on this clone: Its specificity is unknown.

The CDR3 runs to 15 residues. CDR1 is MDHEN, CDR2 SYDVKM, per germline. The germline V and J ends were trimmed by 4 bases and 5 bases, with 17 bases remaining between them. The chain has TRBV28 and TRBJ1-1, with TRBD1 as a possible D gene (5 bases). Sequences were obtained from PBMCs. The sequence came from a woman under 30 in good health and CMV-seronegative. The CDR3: CASSSELTAKTEAFF. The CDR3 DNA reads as TGTGCCAGCAGTTCGGAACTGACAGCAAAAACTGAAGCTTTCTTT.